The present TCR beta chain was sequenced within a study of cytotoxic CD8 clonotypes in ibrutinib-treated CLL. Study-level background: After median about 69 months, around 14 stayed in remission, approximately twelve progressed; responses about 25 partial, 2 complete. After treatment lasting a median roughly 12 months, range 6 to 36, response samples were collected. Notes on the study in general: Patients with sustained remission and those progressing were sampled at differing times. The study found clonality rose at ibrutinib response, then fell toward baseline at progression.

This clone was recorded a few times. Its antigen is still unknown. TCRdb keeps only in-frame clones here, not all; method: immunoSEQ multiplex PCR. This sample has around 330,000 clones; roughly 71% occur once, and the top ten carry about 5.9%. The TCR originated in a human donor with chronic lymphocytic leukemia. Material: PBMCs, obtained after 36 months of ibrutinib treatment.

CDR3 loop: CAISESGRSGYTF. The CDR3 DNA reads TGTGCCATCAGTGAGTCGGGCAGATCGGGCTACACCTTC. The gene calls are TRBV10-3 and TRBJ1-2; D unresolved. The germline CDR1 and CDR2 sequences are ENHRY and SYGVKD. V lost 0 bases and J lost 8, with 10 bases in between. The CDR3 consists of 13 residues.